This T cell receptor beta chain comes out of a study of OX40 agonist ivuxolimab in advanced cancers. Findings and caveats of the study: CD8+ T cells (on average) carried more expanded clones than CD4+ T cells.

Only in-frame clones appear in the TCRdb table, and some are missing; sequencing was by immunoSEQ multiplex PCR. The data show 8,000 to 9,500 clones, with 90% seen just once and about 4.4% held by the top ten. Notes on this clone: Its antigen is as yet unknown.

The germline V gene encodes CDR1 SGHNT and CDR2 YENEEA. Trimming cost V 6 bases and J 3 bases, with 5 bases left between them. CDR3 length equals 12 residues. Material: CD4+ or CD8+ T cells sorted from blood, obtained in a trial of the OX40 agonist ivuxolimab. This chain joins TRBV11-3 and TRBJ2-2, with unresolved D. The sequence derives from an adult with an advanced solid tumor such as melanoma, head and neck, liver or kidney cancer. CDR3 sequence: CASSLYTGELFF. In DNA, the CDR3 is TGTGCCAGCAGTTTGTACACCGGGGAGCTGTTTTTT.